This T cell receptor beta chain is drawn from a study of beta chain features in type 1 diabetes. Study results and limitations: Compared with healthy donors, patients appeared to share more similar naive, central memory and regulatory TCRB repertoires. TCRB CDR3s from Type 1 diabetes patients were moderately but significantly shorter in all four CD4+ subsets.

What was sequenced were expressed TCRB transcripts, since all of the isolated RNA had been reverse transcribed. Sequenced by immunoSEQ multiplex PCR; TCRdb stores in-frame clones only, minus some. Found here are a few hundred thousand clones, 9.6% of them singletons; the top ten hold about 0.6%. Comment on this clone: Its antigen is not known.

Only one heparinised blood draw was taken per donor, and its volume averaged roughly 120 mL. Via CD45RO/CCR7/CD25/CD127/CD95/CD27, cells of the CD4+ naive, central memory, regulatory and stem cell-like memory subsets were sorted. Sorting produced populations that all topped 95% purity. The germline V and J ends were trimmed by 3 bases and 0 bases, with 14 bases remaining between them. CDR3 size: 17 residues. CDR1 and CDR2 from the germline V gene are MDHEN and SYDVKM. The rearrangement joins TRBV28 to TRBJ1-4, with D perhaps matching TRBD1 (5 bases). The sequencing sample was made of central memory CD4+ T cells from blood. The clonotype was recovered from a man aged 25-45 years with type 1 diabetes. CDR3 DNA: TGTGCCAGCAGTTTGGTTGGGGGAGTTGCAACTAATGAAAAACTGTTTTTT. Amino acids: CASSLVGGVATNEKLFF.